This TCR beta chain was captured by sequencing in a study of T cell responses to AZD1222 COVID-19 vaccine. Findings of the study overall: The study identified only 6 or 7 AZD1222 recipients as seropositive at baseline. In a largely white British group with more females than males, clonal diversity was possibly underestimated.

Regarding this clone: Antigen specificity is unknown.

Data came from immunoSEQ multiplex PCR; TCRdb stores just in-frame clones and leaves some out. Counted here are 100,000 to 140,000 clones, about 90% occurring once; the ten biggest clones make up 6% to 7%. This CDR3 is built from 12 residues. Germline V gives CDR1 MNHEY, CDR2 SVGEGT. V lost 5 bases and J 6 bases, leaving 8 bases between the germline ends. The input for sequencing was peripheral blood, taken on day 0 of AZD1222 vaccination. The receptor was derived from an adult in good health. The chain employs TRBV6-2 or TRBV6-3 and TRBJ2-4; D remains ambiguous. The CDR3 nucleotides are TGTGCCAGCAGTCCCGACGCAAACATTCAGTACTTC. Residues: CASSPDANIQYF.